The 14 T cell receptor beta chains below come from one sample, sequenced in a study of CD8+CD57+ T cells in acquired aplastic anemia. Before being chosen for sequencing, patients had shown CD8+CD57+ cell expansion by flow cytometry. CDR3 and TCR beta VDJ profiling relied on a genomic DNA template. TCRdb re-called the reads through MiXCR, storing one row per CDR3 protein. The sample contains some 150,000 distinct CDR3 sequences, about 64% of which appear only once. Sequenced: sorted CD4+, CD8+, or CD8+CD57+ T cells (not recorded which) from PBMCs. All receptors derive from a human donor with aplastic anemia.

The chain employs TRBV6-4 and TRBJ1-4, with 7 bases fitting TRBD1. CDR1 and CDR2 from the germline V gene are MRHNA and SNTAGT. The V and J ends lost 3 bases and 6 bases, in that order; junction bases with no gene match: 4. This CDR3 is 14 amino acids long. CDR3 region: CASSEGRGDEKLFF. The CDR3 DNA reads as TGTGCCAGCAGTGAAGGCAGGGGGGATGAAAAACTGTTTTTT.

This clonotype showed up many times. J is TRBJ1-2 and V is TRBV29-1; D not certain. The CDR3 extends over 14 amino acids. V was pared by 3 bases and J by 3 bases, with 14 bases between. In germline, CDR1 is SQVTM, CDR2 ANQGSEA. This CDR3 reads CSVDPGRPYYGYTF. DNA for the CDR3: TGCAGCGTTGACCCTGGACGGCCTTACTATGGCTACACCTTC.

This clonotype was seen ten or more times. The rearrangement joins TRBV24-1 to TRBJ2-1; TRBD2 is a possible D gene (6 bases). Germline CDR1 KGHDR, CDR2 SFDVKD. Trimming pared 4 bases from V and 12 bases from J, leaving 12 bases between. This CDR3 has 12 amino acids. DNA of the CDR3: TGTGCCACCAGTGACAGCAGACTAGGGCAGTTCTTC. It translates to CATSDSRLGQFF.

J is TRBJ2-3 and V is TRBV12-3 or TRBV12-4; no definite D call. The CDR3 contains 14 residues. The CDR3 here is CATRPTVSTDTQYF. The CDR3, as DNA: TGTGCAACTCGCCCGACTGTCAGCACAGATACGCAGTATTTT.

To note about this clonotype: One end of the junction does not line up with germline, which may come from a read error. The chain joins TRBV24-1 to TRBJ2-3; possibly TRBD1 for D (5 bases). Germline V lookup: CDR1 KGHDR, CDR2 SFDVKD. The CDR3 spans 16 residues. Written as DNA, the CDR3 is TGTGCCACCAGTGATACCCAGGGATACGACACAGATACGCAGAATTTT. This sequence encodes CATSDTQGYDTDTQNF.

The rearrangement uses TRBV9 and TRBJ2-7; no firm D call. The CDR3 covers 15 residues. The V end was cut by 0 bases, the J end by 2 bases, with 12 bases between. Germline V CDR1 and CDR2: SGDLS, YYNGEE. The CDR3 DNA sequence: TGTGCCAGCAGCGTAGATTTAGCCCCCACCTACGAGCAGTACTTC. Translation: CASSVDLAPTYEQYF.

Details on this clonotype: The junction departs from the called germline gene at one end, perhaps through a read error. This chain connects TRBV5-5 to TRBJ1-1; D is unresolved. The CDR3 is made up of 14 amino acids. The germline gives CDR1 SGHKS, CDR2 YYEKEE (reference sequence). The CDR3 DNA is TGCGCCAGCAGCTTCGGGTGGGGAAACACTGAAGCTTTCTTT. Encoded protein: CASSFGWGNTEAFF. The full variable domain, rest sourced from reference TRBV5-5 and TRBJ1-1, is DAGVTQSPTHLIKTRGQQVTLRCSPISGHKSVSWYQQVLGQGPQFIFQYYEKEERGRGNFPDRFSARQFPNYSSELNVNALLLGDSALYLCASSFGWGNTEAFFGQGTRLTVV.

This sequence joins TRBV5-1 and TRBJ2-5, with TRBD1 matching over 11 bases. The length of the CDR3 is 13 residues. V lost 3 bases, J lost 9 bases, and 4 bases stayed unmatched. The germline CDR1 and CDR2 sequences are SGHRS and YFSETQ. The DNA for the CDR3 is TGCGCCAGCAGCTCGGGACAGGGGGAGGCCCAGTACTTC. Its translation: CASSSGQGEAQYF.

This rearrangement joins TRBV5-1 to TRBJ1-1, with D possibly matching TRBD1 (6 bases). The CDR3 covers 14 residues. The ends were cut back, 4 bases at V and 5 bases at J, with 15 bases in the middle. Germline CDR1 is SGHRS and CDR2 is YFSETQ. CDR3 sequence reads: CASSNYRAGTEAFF. The DNA for the CDR3 is TGCGCCAGCAGCAATTACAGGGCGGGGACTGAAGCTTTCTTT.

The V and J genes are TRBV10-3 and TRBJ1-1; no reliable D call. The CDR3 loop spans 14 amino acids. V was clipped by 7 bases and J by 0 bases, with 12 bases between them. Germline loops: CDR1 ENHRY, CDR2 SYGVKD. The CDR3: CAITSPGMNTEAFF. CDR3 nucleotides: TGTGCCATCACCAGCCCGGGCATGAACACTGAAGCTTTCTTT.

J is TRBJ2-3 and V is TRBV20-1; 15 positions agree with TRBD2. This CDR3 is built from 13 residues. Germline CDR1 is DFQATT and CDR2 is SNEGSKA (reference sequence). J gave up 7 bases and V 7 bases, and 3 bases lay outside the gene matches. The CDR3: CSGTSGGAYTQYF. CDR3 DNA sequence: TGCAGTGGGACTAGCGGGGGGGCGTATACGCAGTATTTT.

The rearrangement links TRBV27 to TRBJ1-1, with D maybe TRBD1 (5 bases). CDR1 is MNHEY and CDR2 is SMNVEV in the germline V gene (reference sequence). The V gene lost 5 bases and the J gene lost 3 bases, with 10 bases spanning the gap. The CDR3 has 13 amino acids. The CDR3 region is CASSQGHHTEAFF. In DNA form, the CDR3 reads TGTGCCAGCAGTCAAGGACACCACACTGAAGCTTTCTTT.

V is TRBV6-1 and J is TRBJ2-7; a weak D match, TRBD1 (7 bases). Per germline, CDR1 MNHNS and CDR2 SASEGT. There are 16 residues in the CDR3. V was pared by 1 base and J by 2 bases, with 15 bases between. CDR3 loop: CASSEGLTGRTYEQYF. The CDR3 DNA reads as TGTGCCAGCAGTGAAGGGCTGACAGGGAGGACCTACGAGCAGTACTTC.

The V and J genes are TRBV7-6 and TRBJ1-3; maybe TRBD1 (5 bases). V lost 5 bases to trimming and J lost 7 bases, with 21 bases between them. Germline CDR1 reads SGHVS; CDR2 reads FNYEAQ. CDR3 length equals 16 residues. As DNA, the CDR3 is TGTGCCAGCAGCCCAACCCTGGACAATTATGGCAACACCATATATTTT. This translates into CASSPTLDNYGNTIYF.